Presented here are 15 T cell receptor beta chains from one specimen sequenced in a study of T cell clonotyping in hematopoietic cell transplantation. The table came from immunoSEQ multiplex PCR; TCRdb's copy has only in-frame clones and leaves some out. Of several thousand clones in the sample, roughly 96% are singletons; the top ten hold approximately 0.44%. Sample: PBMCs, taken 30 days after allogeneic stem cell transplant. All receptors come from a male patient between 40 and 49 years old who had an allogeneic stem cell transplant from a related donor, so the T cells may come from the graft donor. Some clones in this sample may be carry-over from other donors' samples.

The chain carries TRBV25-1 and TRBJ1-3; the D gene is possibly TRBD1 (5 bases). Germline V gene lookup returns CDR1 MGHDK and CDR2 SYGVNS. The CDR3 extends over 16 amino acids. V lost 4 bases and J 0 bases, leaving 13 bases between the germline ends. Written as DNA, the CDR3 is TGTGCCAGCAGTGCCGGGACTCACAGCTCTGGAAACACCATATATTTT. It specifies CASSAGTHSSGNTIYF.

The rearrangement links TRBV30 to TRBJ1-2; D is uncertain. CDR3 length: 11 residues. V dropped 8 bases and J dropped 7 bases, with 14 bases sitting between them. CDR1 is GTSNPN, CDR2 SVGIG, per germline (reference sequence). Here the CDR3 reads CAAYFVSGYTF. The CDR3 region has the DNA TGTGCCGCATATTTTGTTAGTGGCTACACCTTC.

This clone has a single count. V is TRBV19 and J is TRBJ2-2; 8 bases agree with TRBD2. Per the germline V gene, CDR1 is LNHDA and CDR2 is SQIVND (reference sequence). The CDR3 loop spans 15 amino acids. The V segment lost 4 bases and the J segment 5 bases; nucleotides outside the gene matches: 6. The CDR3 nucleotides are TGTGCCAGTAGTACCAGCGGGGGAGGGACCGGGGAGCTGTTTTTT. Translation: CASSTSGGGTGELFF.

This clone came up a few times. The chain employs TRBV28 and TRBJ1-2; D unresolved. Per germline, CDR1 MDHEN and CDR2 SYDVKM. Trimming took off 7 bases at V and 4 bases at J, with 10 bases between the two ends. CDR3 size: 12 residues. The CDR3 coding sequence is TGTGCCAGCACCTACCCGGGCTATGGCTACACCTTC. Protein: CASTYPGYGYTF.

The J gene is TRBJ1-1, the V gene TRBV14; unclear D gene. Germline assignment: CDR1 SGHDN and CDR2 FVKESK. The V gene lost 7 bases and the J gene lost 5 bases, with 23 bases spanning the gap. CDR3 length: 16 amino acids. This chain's CDR3 is CASNEEPQRLATEAFF. The CDR3 DNA is TGTGCCAGCAACGAGGAGCCACAGCGCCTGGCTACTGAAGCTTTCTTT. The complete variable domain, with remaining parts taken from reference TRBV14 and TRBJ1-1, reads EAGVTQFPSHSVIEKGQTVTLRCDPISGHDNLYWYRRVMGKEIKFLLHFVKESKQDESGMPNNRFLAERTGGTYSTLKVQPAELEDSGVYFCASNEEPQRLATEAFFGQGTRLTVV.

V and J are TRBV9 and TRBJ1-6; D is unresolved. Germline loops: CDR1 SGDLS, CDR2 YYNGEE. V was shortened by 3 bases and J by 9 bases, with 16 bases between the two germline ends. The CDR3 spans 15 residues. The CDR3, as DNA: TGTGCCAGCAGCGCCCATACGGAGGGAGGTTCACCCCTCCACTTT. Its protein product is CASSAHTEGGSPLHF.

The CDR3 DNA reads as TGTGCCAGCAGCGTGGGACCGACAGGGTTCTACGAGCAGTACTTC. Translating it yields CASSVGPTGFYEQYF. The chain employs TRBV9 and TRBJ2-7, with TRBD1 identical over 7 bases. The V gene end was trimmed by 2 bases and the J gene end by 3 bases; junction bases not matched to a gene: 8. The V gene's germline CDR1 is SGDLS and CDR2 YYNGEE. There are 15 residues in the CDR3. Together with reference TRBV9 and TRBJ2-7, the CDR3 gives the full variable domain: DSGVTQTPKHLITATGQRVTLRCSPRSGDLSVYWYQQSLDQGLQFLIQYYNGEERAKGNILERFSAQQFPDLHSELNLSSLELGDSALYFCASSVGPTGFYEQYFGPGTRLTVT.

This clone was detected only once. The gene calls are TRBV27 and TRBJ1-5, with 11 bases fitting TRBD1. Germline trimming cut 5 bases from V and 9 bases from J; bases unmatched to any gene: 3. Germline CDR1 and CDR2: MNHEY and SMNVEV (reference sequence). The CDR3 contains 13 residues. In nucleotides, the CDR3 is TGTGCCAGCAGTACAGGGACAGGGGGGCCCCAGCATTTT. Its translation is CASSTGTGGPQHF.

The genes are TRBV5-1 and TRBJ2-3, with 12 positions matching TRBD2. The CDR3 consists of 19 residues. Germline V CDR1 and CDR2: SGHRS, YFSETQ. V lost 4 bases and J lost 1; bases outside the gene matches: 13. The CDR3 reads CASSVGTSGHQRGTDTQYF. CDR3 DNA sequence: TGCGCCAGCAGCGTTGGGACTAGCGGGCACCAAAGGGGCACAGATACGCAGTATTTT.

The DNA of the CDR3 is TGTGCCAGCAGCCAAGGATATAGCGGGGTCTCCTACGAGCAGTACTTC. Translation: CASSQGYSGVSYEQYF. This chain joins TRBV4-2 and TRBJ2-7; the match to TRBD2 covers 8 bases. J lost 0 bases, V lost 1 base, and 5 bases had no gene match. CDR1 is LGHNA and CDR2 is YNFKEQ in the germline V gene. The length of the CDR3 is 16 residues.

The V call is TRBV30, the J call TRBJ2-7, with D perhaps matching TRBD2 (5 bases). CDR3 length equals 13 residues. Per germline, CDR1 GTSNPN and CDR2 SVGIG (reference sequence). Trimming left V 7 bases short and J 4 bases short, with 17 bases between. The CDR3 DNA sequence: TGTGCCTTTAAGCGGATCGTTAGTTACGAGCAGTACTTC. This codes for CAFKRIVSYEQYF.

The genes are TRBV5-1 and TRBJ2-3; 12 nucleotides match TRBD2. The CDR3 is 17 amino acids. Trimming removed 3 bases from V and 4 bases from J; junction bases left unmatched: 9. Germline CDR1 SGHRS, CDR2 YFSETQ. The CDR3 reads CASSSPRTSGDPDTQYF. Here the CDR3 DNA reads TGCGCCAGCAGCTCGCCTAGGACTAGCGGGGACCCAGATACGCAGTATTTT.

The V call is TRBV28, the J call TRBJ1-2, with a weak D call TRBD1 (6 bases). Per germline, CDR1 MDHEN and CDR2 SYDVKM. This CDR3 is 13 amino acids long. Written as DNA, the CDR3 is TGTGCTACTCACCTCACAGGGTTTGGTGGCTACACCTTC. This sequence encodes CATHLTGFGGYTF.

The chain uses TRBV6-1 and TRBJ1-6; D may be TRBD1 (6 bases). The CDR3 loop spans 17 amino acids. CDR1 and CDR2 from the germline V gene are MNHNS and SASEGT. V lost 3 bases, J lost 1 base, and 13 bases lay in between. CDR3 sequence (DNA): TGTGCCAGCAGTGACCCAGTCAGGGGATCCTATAATTCACCCCTCCACTTT. It codes for CASSDPVRGSYNSPLHF.

The V gene is TRBV10-2, the J gene TRBJ1-1; TRBD1 matches at 10 bases. V was pared by 7 bases and J by 6 bases, with 8 bases of the junction left unmatched. The CDR3 totals 14 residues. Germline V gene sequence: CDR1 WSHSY, CDR2 SAAADI. CDR3 protein: CASTATGGWAEAFF. CDR3 DNA sequence: TGCGCCAGCACGGCGACAGGGGGCTGGGCTGAAGCTTTCTTT.